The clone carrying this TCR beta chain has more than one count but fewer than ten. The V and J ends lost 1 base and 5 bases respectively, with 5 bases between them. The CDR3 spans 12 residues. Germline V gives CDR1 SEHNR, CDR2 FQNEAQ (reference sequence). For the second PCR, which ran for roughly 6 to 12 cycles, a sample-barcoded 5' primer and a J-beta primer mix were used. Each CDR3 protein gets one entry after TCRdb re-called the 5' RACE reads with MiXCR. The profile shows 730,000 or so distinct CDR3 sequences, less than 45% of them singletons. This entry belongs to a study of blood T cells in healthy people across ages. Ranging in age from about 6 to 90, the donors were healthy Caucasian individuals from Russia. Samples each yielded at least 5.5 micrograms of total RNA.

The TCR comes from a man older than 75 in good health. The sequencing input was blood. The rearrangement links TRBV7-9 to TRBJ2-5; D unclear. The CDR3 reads CASSLDFETQYF. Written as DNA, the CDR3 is TGTGCCAGCAGCTTAGATTTTGAGACCCAGTACTTC.